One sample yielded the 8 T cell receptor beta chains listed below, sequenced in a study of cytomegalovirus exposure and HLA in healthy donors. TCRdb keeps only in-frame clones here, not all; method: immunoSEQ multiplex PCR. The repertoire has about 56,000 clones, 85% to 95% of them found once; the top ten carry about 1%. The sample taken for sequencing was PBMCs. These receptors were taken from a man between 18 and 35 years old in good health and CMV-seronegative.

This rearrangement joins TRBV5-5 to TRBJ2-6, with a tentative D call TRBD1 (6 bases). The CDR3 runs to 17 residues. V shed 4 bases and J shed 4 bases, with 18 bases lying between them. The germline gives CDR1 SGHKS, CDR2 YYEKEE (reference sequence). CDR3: CASSPGQPPRGANVLTF. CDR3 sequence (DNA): TGTGCCAGCAGCCCAGGACAGCCCCCTCGAGGGGCCAACGTCCTGACTTTC.

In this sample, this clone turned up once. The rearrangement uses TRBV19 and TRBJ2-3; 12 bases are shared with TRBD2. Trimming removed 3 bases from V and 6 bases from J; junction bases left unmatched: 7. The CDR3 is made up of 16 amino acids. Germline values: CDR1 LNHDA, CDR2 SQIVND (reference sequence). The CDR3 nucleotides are TGTGCCAGTAGTATTGGGCTAGCGGGAGGGCTTGATACGCAGTATTTT. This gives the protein CASSIGLAGGLDTQYF.

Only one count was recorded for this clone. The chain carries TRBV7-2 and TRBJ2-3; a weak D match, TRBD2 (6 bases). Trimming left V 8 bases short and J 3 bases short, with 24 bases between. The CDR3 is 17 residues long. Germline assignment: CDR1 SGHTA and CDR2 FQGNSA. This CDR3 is CASRGDDGGQGTDTQYF. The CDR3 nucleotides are TGTGCCAGCCGGGGAGACGATGGAGGGCAAGGTACAGATACGCAGTATTTT.

Written as DNA, the CDR3 is TGTGCCACCAGCGAGAGCGGGAGGACAACTTACAATGAGCAGTTCTTC. This codes for CATSESGRTTYNEQFF. The chain employs TRBV15 and TRBJ2-1; 9 bases are a match to TRBD2. The CDR3 length is 16 residues. Unmatched junction bases numbered 9, after V lost 5 bases and J lost 4 bases. Germline CDR1 and CDR2: LNHNV and YYDKDF (reference sequence).

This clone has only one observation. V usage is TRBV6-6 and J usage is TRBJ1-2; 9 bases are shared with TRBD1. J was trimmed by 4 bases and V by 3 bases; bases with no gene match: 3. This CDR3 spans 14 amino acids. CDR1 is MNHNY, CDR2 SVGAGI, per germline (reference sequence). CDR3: CASSYSGQGYGYTF. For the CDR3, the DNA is TGTGCCAGCAGTTATTCGGGACAGGGCTATGGCTACACCTTC.

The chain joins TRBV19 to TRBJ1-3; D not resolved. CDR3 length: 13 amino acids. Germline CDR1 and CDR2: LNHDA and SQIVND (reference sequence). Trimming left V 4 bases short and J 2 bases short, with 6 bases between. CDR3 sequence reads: CASSNTPGNTIYF. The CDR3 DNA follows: TGTGCCAGTAGTAACACCCCTGGAAACACCATATATTTT.

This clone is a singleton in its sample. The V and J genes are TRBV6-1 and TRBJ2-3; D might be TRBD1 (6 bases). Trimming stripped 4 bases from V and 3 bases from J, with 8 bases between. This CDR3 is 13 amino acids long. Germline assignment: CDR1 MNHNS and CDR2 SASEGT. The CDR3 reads CASSAQGTDTQYF. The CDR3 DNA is TGTGCCAGCAGTGCGCAGGGGACAGATACGCAGTATTTT.

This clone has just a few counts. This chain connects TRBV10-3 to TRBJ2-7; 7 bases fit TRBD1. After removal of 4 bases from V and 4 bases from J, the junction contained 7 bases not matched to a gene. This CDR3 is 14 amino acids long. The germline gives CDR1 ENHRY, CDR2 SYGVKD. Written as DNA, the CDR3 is TGTGCCATCAGTGCGGGGACAGCCCGTTACGAGCAGTACTTC. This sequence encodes CAISAGTARYEQYF.